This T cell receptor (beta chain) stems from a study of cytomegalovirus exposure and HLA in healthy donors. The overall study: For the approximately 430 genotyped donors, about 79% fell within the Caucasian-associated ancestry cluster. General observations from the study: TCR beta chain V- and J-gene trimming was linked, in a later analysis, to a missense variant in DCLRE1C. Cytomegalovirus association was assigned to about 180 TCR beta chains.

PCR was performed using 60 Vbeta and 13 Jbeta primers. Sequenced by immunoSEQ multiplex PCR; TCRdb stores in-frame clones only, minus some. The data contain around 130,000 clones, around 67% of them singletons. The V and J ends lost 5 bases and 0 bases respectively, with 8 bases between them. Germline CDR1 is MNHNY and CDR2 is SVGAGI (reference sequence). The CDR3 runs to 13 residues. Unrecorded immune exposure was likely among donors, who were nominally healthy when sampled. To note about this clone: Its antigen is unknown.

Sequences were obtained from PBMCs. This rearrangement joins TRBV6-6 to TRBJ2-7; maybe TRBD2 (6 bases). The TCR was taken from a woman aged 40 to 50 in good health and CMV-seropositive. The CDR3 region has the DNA TGTGCCAGCAGTCCCGGGGGCTCCTACGAGCAGTACTTC. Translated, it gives CASSPGGSYEQYF.